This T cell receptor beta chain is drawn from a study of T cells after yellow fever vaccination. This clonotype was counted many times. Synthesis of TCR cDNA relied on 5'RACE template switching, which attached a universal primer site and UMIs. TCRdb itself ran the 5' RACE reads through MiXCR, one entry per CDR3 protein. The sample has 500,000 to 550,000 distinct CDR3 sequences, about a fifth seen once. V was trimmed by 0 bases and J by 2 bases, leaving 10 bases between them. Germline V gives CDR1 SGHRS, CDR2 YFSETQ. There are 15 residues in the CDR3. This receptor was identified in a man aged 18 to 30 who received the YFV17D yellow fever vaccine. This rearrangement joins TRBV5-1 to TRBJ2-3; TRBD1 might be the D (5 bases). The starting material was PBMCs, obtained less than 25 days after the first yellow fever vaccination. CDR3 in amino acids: CASSLGQLNTDTQYF. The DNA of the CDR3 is TGCGCCAGCAGCTTGGGACAGCTCAACACAGATACGCAGTATTTT.